There are many counts of the clone carrying this TCR beta chain. What it binds is not known. This sample is drawn from a study of T-cell memory formation after mild COVID-19. Germline CDR1 reads SGHKS; CDR2 reads YYEKEE (reference sequence). Trimming pared 6 bases from V and 0 bases from J, leaving 18 bases between. There are 17 residues in the CDR3. Study-wide results and limits: Contracting CD4+ clones sat mainly in CM and EM; CD8+ in EMRA.

MiXCR, run by TCRdb on the 5' RACE reads, gives a single entry per CDR3 protein. The sample records fewer than 350,000 distinct CDR3 sequences, 14% being singletons. The TCR was taken from a man aged 18 to 30 who had mild COVID-19 (a few samples of this study predate the infection). Cell type and time point are not known. The chain carries TRBV5-5 and TRBJ2-2; maybe TRBD1 (6 bases). Input material: PBMCs or a T cell subset sorted from them (not recorded which). The CDR3 region is CASKGQGPSANTGELFF. The CDR3 DNA follows: TGTGCCAGCAAGGGTCAGGGGCCCTCCGCGAACACCGGGGAGCTGTTTTTT.